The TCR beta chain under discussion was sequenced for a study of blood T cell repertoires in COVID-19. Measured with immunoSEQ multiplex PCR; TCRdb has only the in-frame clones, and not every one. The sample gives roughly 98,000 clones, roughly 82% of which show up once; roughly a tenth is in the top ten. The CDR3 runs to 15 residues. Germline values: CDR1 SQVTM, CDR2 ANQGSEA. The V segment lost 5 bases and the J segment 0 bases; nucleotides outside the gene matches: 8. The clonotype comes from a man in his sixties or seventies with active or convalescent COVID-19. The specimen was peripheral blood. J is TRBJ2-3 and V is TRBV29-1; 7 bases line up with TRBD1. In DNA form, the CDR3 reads TGCAGCGTTTCTCCAGGGGGTACTAGCACAGATACGCAGTATTTT. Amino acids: CSVSPGGTSTDTQYF.